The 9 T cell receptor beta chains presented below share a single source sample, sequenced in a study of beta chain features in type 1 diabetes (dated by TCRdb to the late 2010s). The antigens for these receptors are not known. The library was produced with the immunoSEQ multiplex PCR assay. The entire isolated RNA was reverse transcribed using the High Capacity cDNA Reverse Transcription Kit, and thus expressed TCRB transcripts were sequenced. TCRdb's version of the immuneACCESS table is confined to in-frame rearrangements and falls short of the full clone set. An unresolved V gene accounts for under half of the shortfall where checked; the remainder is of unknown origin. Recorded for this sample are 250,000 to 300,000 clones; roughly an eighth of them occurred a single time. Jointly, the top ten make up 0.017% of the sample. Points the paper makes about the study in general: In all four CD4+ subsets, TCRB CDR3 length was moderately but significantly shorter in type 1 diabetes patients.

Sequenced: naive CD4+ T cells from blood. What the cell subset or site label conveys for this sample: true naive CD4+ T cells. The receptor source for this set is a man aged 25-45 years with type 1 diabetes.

CDR3 loop: CASRMGQSYGYTF. CDR3 sequence (DNA): TGTGCCAGCAGGATGGGACAGAGCTATGGCTACACCTTC. The chain employs TRBV28 and TRBJ1-2; 7 bases line up with TRBD1. The CDR3 contains 13 residues. V gave up 6 bases and J gave up 4 bases; unmatched junction bases: 5. Germline CDR1 is MDHEN and CDR2 is SYDVKM.

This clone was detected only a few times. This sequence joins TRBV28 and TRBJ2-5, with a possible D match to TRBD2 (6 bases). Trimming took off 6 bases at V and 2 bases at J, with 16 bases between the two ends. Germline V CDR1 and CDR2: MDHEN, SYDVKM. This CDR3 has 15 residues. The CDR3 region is CASSPVGGRQETQYF. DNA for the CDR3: TGTGCCAGCAGCCCGGTAGGAGGGAGGCAAGAGACCCAGTACTTC.

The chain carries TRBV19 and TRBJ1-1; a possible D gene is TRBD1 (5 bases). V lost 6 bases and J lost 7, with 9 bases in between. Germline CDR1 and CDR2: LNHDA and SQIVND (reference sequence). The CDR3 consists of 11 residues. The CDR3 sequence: CASRVTGEAFF. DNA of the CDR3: TGTGCCAGTAGGGTCACAGGTGAAGCTTTCTTT.

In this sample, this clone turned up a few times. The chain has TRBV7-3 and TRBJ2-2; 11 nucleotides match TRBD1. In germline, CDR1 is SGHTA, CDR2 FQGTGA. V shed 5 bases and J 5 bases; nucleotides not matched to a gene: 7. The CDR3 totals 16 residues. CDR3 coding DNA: TGTGCCAGCAGCCCGGACAGGGGGCCGGGGACCGGGGAGCTGTTTTTT. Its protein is CASSPDRGPGTGELFF.

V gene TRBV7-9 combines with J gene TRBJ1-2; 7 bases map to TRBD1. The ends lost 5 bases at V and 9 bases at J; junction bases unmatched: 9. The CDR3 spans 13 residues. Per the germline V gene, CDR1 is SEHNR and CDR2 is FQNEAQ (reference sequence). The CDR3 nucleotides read TGTGCCAGCAGCGCGACAGGGCCTCAGAGCTACACCTTC. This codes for CASSATGPQSYTF.

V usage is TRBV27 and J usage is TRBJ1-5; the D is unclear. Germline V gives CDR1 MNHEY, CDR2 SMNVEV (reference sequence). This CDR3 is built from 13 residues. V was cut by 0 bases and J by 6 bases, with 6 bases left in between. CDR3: CASSLSSVQPQHF. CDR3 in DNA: TGTGCCAGCAGTTTATCTTCCGTTCAGCCCCAGCATTTT.

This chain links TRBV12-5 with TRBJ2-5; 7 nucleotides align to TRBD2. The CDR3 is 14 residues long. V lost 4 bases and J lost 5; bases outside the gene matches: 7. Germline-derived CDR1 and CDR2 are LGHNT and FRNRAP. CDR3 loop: CASGCLAVVETQYF. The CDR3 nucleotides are TGTGCTAGTGGTTGTCTAGCGGTAGTCGAGACCCAGTACTTC.

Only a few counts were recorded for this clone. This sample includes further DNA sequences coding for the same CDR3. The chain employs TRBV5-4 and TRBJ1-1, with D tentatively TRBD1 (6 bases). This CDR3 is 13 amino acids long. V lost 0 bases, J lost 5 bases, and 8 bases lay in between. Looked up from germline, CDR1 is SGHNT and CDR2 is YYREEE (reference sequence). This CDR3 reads CASSLDRDTEAFF. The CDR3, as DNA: TGTGCCAGCAGCTTGGACAGGGATACTGAAGCTTTCTTT.

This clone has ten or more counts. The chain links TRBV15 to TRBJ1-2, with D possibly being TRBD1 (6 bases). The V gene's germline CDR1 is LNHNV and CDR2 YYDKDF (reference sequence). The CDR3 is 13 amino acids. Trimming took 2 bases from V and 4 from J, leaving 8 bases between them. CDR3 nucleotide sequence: TGTGCCACCAGCAGACAGGACAGCTATGGCTACACCTTC. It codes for CATSRQDSYGYTF.